This TCR beta chain was captured by sequencing in a study of graft-versus-host responses after intestinal transplantation. On the study more broadly: Recipients uniformly received anti-thymocyte globulin induction, followed by tacrolimus and steroids for roughly 3 years.

Study-wide results and limits: Declining HvG levels early post-transplant were linked to peak circulating GvH clone levels. Those patients showing graft-donor T cell macrochimerism displayed high graft-versus-host to host-versus-graft clonal ratios in allografts. GvH clones appeared in recipient marrow, some first in ileum or blood.

Some clones are missing from TCRdb's copy, which holds only in-frame ones; the method was immunoSEQ multiplex PCR. The sample yields tens of thousands of clones, about 89% seen once. Points on this clone: Its antigen is not known.

The sample here was unstimulated CD4+ T cells sorted from spleen or lymph node cells, taken before transplant. The source is a human donor who was the organ donor for an intestinal transplant.

The CDR3 DNA reads as TGTGCCAGCAGCCATTTAGTCCTAGCGGGAGCCAACGAGCAGTACTTC. Its translation: CASSHLVLAGANEQYF. The chain recombines TRBV11-2 with TRBJ2-7; 10 bases align to TRBD2. The CDR3 runs 16 residues. In germline, CDR1 is SGHAT, CDR2 FQNNGV. The trim removed 5 bases at V and 5 bases at J, leaving 12 bases unmatched.